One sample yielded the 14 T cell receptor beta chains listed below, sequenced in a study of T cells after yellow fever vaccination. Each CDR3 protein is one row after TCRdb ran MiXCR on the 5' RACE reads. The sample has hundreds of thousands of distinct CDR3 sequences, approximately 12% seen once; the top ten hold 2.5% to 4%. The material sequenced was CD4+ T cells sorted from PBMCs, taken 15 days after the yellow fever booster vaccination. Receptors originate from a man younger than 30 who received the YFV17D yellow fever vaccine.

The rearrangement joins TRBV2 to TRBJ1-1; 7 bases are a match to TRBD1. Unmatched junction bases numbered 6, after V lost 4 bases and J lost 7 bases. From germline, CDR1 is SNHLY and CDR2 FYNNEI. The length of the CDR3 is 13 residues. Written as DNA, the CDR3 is TGTGCCAGCAGTGGCACAGGGGCCCTTGAAGCTTTCTTT. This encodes CASSGTGALEAFF.

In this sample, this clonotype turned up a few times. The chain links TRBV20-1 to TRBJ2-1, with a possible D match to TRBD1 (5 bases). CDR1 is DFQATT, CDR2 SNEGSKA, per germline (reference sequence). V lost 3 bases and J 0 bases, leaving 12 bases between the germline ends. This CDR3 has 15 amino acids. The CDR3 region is CSASGHAVSYNEQFF. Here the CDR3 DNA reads TGCAGTGCTAGCGGACACGCGGTCTCCTACAATGAGCAGTTCTTC.

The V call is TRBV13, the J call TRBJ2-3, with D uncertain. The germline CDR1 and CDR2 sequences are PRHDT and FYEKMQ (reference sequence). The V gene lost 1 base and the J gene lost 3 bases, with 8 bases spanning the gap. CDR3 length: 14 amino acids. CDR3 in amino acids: CASSLAHGTDTQYF. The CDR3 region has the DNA TGTGCCAGCAGCTTAGCTCACGGGACAGATACGCAGTATTTT.

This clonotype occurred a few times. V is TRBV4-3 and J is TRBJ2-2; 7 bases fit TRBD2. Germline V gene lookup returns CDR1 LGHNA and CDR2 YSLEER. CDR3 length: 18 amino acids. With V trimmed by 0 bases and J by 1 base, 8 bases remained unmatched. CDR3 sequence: CASSQDHRGGGNTGELFF. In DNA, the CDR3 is TGCGCCAGCAGCCAAGATCATCGCGGCGGGGGGAACACCGGGGAGCTGTTTTTT.

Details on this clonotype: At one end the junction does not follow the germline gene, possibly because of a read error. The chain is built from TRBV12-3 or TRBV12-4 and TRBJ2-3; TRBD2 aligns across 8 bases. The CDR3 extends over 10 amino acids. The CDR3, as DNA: TGTGCCACAAGCGGGGGTACGCGGTATTTT. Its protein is CATSGGTRYF.

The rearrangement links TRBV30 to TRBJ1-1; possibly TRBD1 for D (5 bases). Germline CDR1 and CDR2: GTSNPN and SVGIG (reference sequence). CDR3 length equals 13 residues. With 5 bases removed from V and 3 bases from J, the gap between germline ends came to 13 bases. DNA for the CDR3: TGTGCCTGGGAACCCGGGGCGGACACTGAAGCTTTCTTT. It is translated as CAWEPGADTEAFF.

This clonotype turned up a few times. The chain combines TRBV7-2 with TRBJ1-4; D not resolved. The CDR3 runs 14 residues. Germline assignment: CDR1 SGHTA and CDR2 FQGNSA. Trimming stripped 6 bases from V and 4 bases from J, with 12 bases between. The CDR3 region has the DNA TGTGCCAGCAGGCTTGACGCAAGTAATGAAAAACTGTTTTTT. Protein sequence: CASRLDASNEKLFF.

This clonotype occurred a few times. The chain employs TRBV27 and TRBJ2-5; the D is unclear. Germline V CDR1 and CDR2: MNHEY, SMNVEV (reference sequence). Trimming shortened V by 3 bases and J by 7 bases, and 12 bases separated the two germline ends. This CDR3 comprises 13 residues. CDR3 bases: TGTGCCAGCAGTTTCACAACCCAGTCGACCCAGTACTTC. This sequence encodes CASSFTTQSTQYF.

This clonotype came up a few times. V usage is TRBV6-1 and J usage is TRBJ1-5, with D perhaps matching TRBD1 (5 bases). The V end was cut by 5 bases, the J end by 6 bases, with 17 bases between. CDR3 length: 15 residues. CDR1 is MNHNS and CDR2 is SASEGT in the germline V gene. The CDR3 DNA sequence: TGTGCCAGCAGTTCCCACGACGGGGGGAGTCAGCCCCAGCATTTT. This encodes CASSSHDGGSQPQHF.

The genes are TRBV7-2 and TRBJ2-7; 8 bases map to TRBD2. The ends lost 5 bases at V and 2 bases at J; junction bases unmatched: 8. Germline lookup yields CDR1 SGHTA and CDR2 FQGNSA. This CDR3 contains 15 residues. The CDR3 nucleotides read TGTGCCAGCAGCCCCTCCACGGGGGGGGCCTACGAGCAGTACTTC. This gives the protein CASSPSTGGAYEQYF.

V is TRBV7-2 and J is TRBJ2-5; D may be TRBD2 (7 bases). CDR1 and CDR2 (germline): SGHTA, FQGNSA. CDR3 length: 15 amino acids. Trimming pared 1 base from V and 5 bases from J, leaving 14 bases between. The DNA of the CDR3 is TGTGCCAGCAGCTTAGATCGGGGGGCGGGGGAGACCCAGTACTTC. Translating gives CASSLDRGAGETQYF.

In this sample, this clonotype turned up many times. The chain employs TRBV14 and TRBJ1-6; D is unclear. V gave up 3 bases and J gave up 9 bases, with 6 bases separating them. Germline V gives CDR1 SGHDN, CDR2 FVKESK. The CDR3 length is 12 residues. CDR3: CASSHSLSPLHF. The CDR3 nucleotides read TGTGCCAGCAGCCATTCCCTTTCACCCCTCCACTTT.

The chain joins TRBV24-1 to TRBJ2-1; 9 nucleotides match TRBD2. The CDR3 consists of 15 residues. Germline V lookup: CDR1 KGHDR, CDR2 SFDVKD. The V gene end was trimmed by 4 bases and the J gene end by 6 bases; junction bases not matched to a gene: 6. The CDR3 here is CATSEFLTSGNEQFF. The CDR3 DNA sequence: TGTGCCACCAGTGAATTCCTGACTAGCGGCAATGAGCAGTTCTTC.

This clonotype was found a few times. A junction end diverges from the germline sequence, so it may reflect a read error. The CDR3 coding sequence is TGTGCCAGCAGCGCTCGGCGGGGGGAGCCGTTCTTC. Protein: CASSARRGEPFF. The chain carries TRBV7-6 and TRBJ2-1; 8 nucleotides line up with TRBD2. The V gene's germline CDR1 is SGHVS and CDR2 FNYEAQ. CDR3 length: 12 amino acids.